One TCR beta chain is described in this entry. There are a few counts of this clonotype. Its antigen specificity is not known. No per-base quality is available; no much larger clone lies one base away. This record belongs to a study of identical twins (TCRdb year 2016). As for the study more broadly: The study deep-sequenced TCR alpha and beta repertoires from monozygotic twins, unrelated adults of various ages and cord blood to test whether fetal clonotypes persist. Replicate twin experiments were performed at different times using different library preparation protocols to rule out contamination.

Receptor amplification or capture employed 5' RACE. These reads were obtained on an Illumina HiSeq 2000. A universal primer binding site was added through template switching, and the final cDNA carried a unique molecular identifier so that TCR cDNA molecules could be counted accurately. Specific primers in the conserved constant-segment region were used to synthesize first-strand cDNA for the TCR alpha and beta chains. To control for contamination, every cDNA library carried two barcodes: a SMART-Mk sample barcode plus Illumina barcodes. TruSeq adapter sequences along with Illumina sample barcodes were introduced in two successive PCR steps. Sequencing of the TCR alpha and beta cDNA libraries was done on the Illumina HiSeq platform using custom primers. The study's processing was this. Unique molecular identifiers were extracted from raw reads with MiGEC, and CDR3 positions were determined with MiXCR. Recombination models were inferred per individual with the repgenHMM and IGoR tools using an EM algorithm. The tcR package in R was used for shared clonotype analysis, with sharing normalized by the product of cloneset sizes. To study raw recombination without the effects of thymic and clonal selection, out-of-frame nonproductive sequences were analyzed. TCRdb redid the processing of the public reads, applying fastp at Q25 and MiXCR, and retained in-frame beta chains. Each entry is one CDR3 protein sequence, shown with its most common DNA and genes. TCRdb, not the authors, supplied the V and J calls. The sample table contains 400,000 to 500,000 distinct CDR3 sequences; only one count was recorded for more than 13% of them. The top ten hold approximately 1% of the sample.

As encoded in the germline V gene (reference sequence), CDR1 is SEHNR while CDR2 is FQNEAQ. The CDR3 numbers 15 residues from cysteine through phenylalanine. The CDR3 DNA has 45 bases and is translated from base 1. V is trimmed back by 1 base and J by 5 bases, and the junction contains 7 bases that no gene match accounts for. Overall results and qualifications from the work: Fewer insertions were carried by abundant cord blood beta clonotypes; a weaker similar trend was observed in young adult naive repertoires, while no such trend was observed in memory repertoires. In monozygotic twins, recombination models systematically underestimated out-of-frame TCR alpha sharing, but the models matched the sharing seen between unrelated individuals. In beta out-of-frame sequences, excess twin sharing was weaker, because having fewer shared sequences lowered the signal-to-noise ratio. Compared with coincidental sharing between unrelated individuals, out-of-frame TCR alpha sequences shared between twins showed an excess of sequences with low generation probability. Because the same donors could not be followed over many years, conclusions were based on cross-sectional statistical analysis. Zero-insertion analyses could be partly confounded by invariant T cells such as MAIT and iNKT, although diverse VJ usage argued against such confounding for most clonotypes.

Every donor in the study was a healthy Caucasian. Three pairs of female monozygotic twins, all aged roughly 18 to 29 years, made up the twin cohort. CD4+ and CD8+ T cell populations were isolated with positive isolation kits from Invitrogen. This same sample was also taken into another study, of yellow fever vaccine responses in identical twins. According to the second study: The T cell response to vaccination in identical twins was reported by the authors to appear partly convergent and partly personalized. In the study, vaccine-responding T cell clones were precisely tracked in identical twins.

The chain is made from TRBV7-9 and TRBJ2-5; 7 central nucleotides agree with TRBD2. This sequence was found in a woman aged 18-29 years in good health. Sequences were obtained from CD4+ T cells sorted from blood. The CDR3 is CASSLGPSGLETQYF. The DNA sequence is as follows: TGTGCCAGCAGCTTAGGTCCTAGCGGACTTGAGACCCAGTACTTC.